The 21 T cell receptor beta chains in this list originate from one sample, sequenced in a study of response to subunit inactivated influenza vaccine. TCRdb reprocessed the RT-PCR reads with MiXCR, giving one entry per CDR3 protein. The sample lists hundreds of thousands of distinct CDR3 sequences; approximately 14% were seen once. This specimen was PBMCs from blood, taken approximately 13 days after vaccination. Receptor source: a man between 50 and 59 years old who received an inactivated influenza vaccine.

This clonotype has a handful of counts. The V call is TRBV27, the J call TRBJ2-7; D gene ambiguous. The CDR3 contains 14 residues. Germline CDR1 is MNHEY and CDR2 is SMNVEV (reference sequence). V lost 5 bases to trimming and J lost 6 bases, with 17 bases between them. The CDR3 loop reads CASSPTVPYSEQYF. CDR3 DNA: TGTGCCAGCAGTCCCACCGTCCCATATTCCGAGCAGTACTTC.

The V and J genes are TRBV30 and TRBJ2-5, with D maybe TRBD2 (6 bases). The germline V gene has CDR1 GTSNPN and CDR2 SVGIG (reference sequence). The V end was cut by 4 bases, the J end by 2 bases, with 11 bases between. The CDR3 is 13 residues long. The CDR3 region has the DNA TGTGCCTGGACCCCCGGGACTCAAGAGACCCAGTACTTC. Translated, it gives CAWTPGTQETQYF.

There are many counts of this clonotype. J is TRBJ1-1 and V is TRBV5-1, with 8 bases matching TRBD1. Per germline, CDR1 SGHRS and CDR2 YFSETQ. This CDR3 spans 15 amino acids. The ends lost 4 bases at V and 14 bases at J; junction bases unmatched: 19. This CDR3 is CASSVRDGTGMELFF. As DNA, the CDR3 is TGCGCCAGCAGCGTAAGAGACGGGACAGGTATGGAGTTGTTCTTT.

The CDR3 DNA is TGTGCCAGCAGCCAAGACAGGTTTATCACAGGGGGTAGGGGCGAGCAGTACTTC. Translated, it gives CASSQDRFITGGRGEQYF. The gene calls are TRBV4-2 and TRBJ2-7; 8 bases match TRBD1. V dropped 0 bases and J dropped 6; count of bases not matched to a gene: 16. The CDR3 length is 18 residues. Germline values: CDR1 LGHNA, CDR2 YNFKEQ.

This clonotype was seen only once. The rearrangement uses TRBV2 and TRBJ2-5, with TRBD1 as a possible D gene (5 bases). The ends were cut back, 5 bases at V and 5 bases at J, with 12 bases in the middle. The CDR3 length is 13 residues. Germline CDR1 and CDR2: SNHLY and FYNNEI. CDR3 in amino acids: CASSWTRHETQYF. The DNA of the CDR3 is TGTGCCAGCAGTTGGACAAGACATGAGACCCAGTACTTC.

In this sample, this clonotype turned up a few times. The chain carries TRBV12-3 or TRBV12-4 and TRBJ2-1; perhaps D is TRBD1 or TRBD2 (6 bases each). The V gene lost 0 bases and the J gene lost 8 bases, with 17 bases spanning the gap. The CDR3 covers 16 residues. The DNA of the CDR3 is TGTGCCAGCAGTTTAGCGGGAGGAACGGGGGCCCATGAGCAGTTCTTC. This translates into CASSLAGGTGAHEQFF.

The V call is TRBV28, the J call TRBJ2-3; a weak D match, TRBD2 (7 bases). The ends were cut back, 4 bases at V and 5 bases at J, with 22 bases in the middle. The CDR3 contains 17 residues. In germline, CDR1 is MDHEN, CDR2 SYDVKM. DNA for the CDR3: TGTGCCAGCAGTTCTGTAGGCGGGGGCCTTTCCCTAGATACGCAGTATTTT. It specifies CASSSVGGGLSLDTQYF. The full variable domain, rest sourced from reference TRBV28 and TRBJ2-3, is DVKVTQSSRYLVKRTGEKVFLECVQDMDHENMFWYRQDPGLGLRLIYFSYDVKMKEKGDIPEGYSVSREKKERFSLILESASTNQTSMYLCASSSVGGGLSLDTQYFGPGTRLTVL.

This clonotype was seen more than once but under ten times. The chain employs TRBV6-1 and TRBJ2-2, with TRBD1 matching 10 bases. This CDR3 contains 16 residues. V trimming: 6 bases; J trimming: 4 bases; junction bases outside the gene matches: 8. Germline V gene sequence: CDR1 MNHNS, CDR2 SASEGT. The CDR3 sequence: CASSPTGGFGTGELFF. In DNA form, the CDR3 reads TGTGCCAGCAGCCCGACAGGGGGCTTTGGCACCGGGGAGCTGTTTTTT.

This clonotype was observed a handful of times. The J gene is TRBJ2-7, the V gene TRBV7-8; TRBD2 matches at 11 bases. CDR3 size: 20 residues. The germline gives CDR1 SGHVS, CDR2 FQNEAQ. Trimming at V came to 4 bases and at J to 2 bases, leaving 19 bases not matched to a gene. CDR3 loop: CASSYPGGGTSGLAPYEQYF. DNA for the CDR3: TGTGCCAGCAGCTATCCGGGAGGTGGGACTAGCGGCCTTGCTCCCTACGAGCAGTACTTC.

This clonotype turned up a few times. This rearrangement joins TRBV7-9 to TRBJ1-1; D may be TRBD1 (5 bases). V was shortened by 5 bases and J by 3 bases, with 22 bases between the two germline ends. From germline, CDR1 is SEHNR and CDR2 FQNEAQ (reference sequence). This CDR3 contains 17 residues. The CDR3: CASSATFLGPGDTEAFF. CDR3 in DNA: TGTGCCAGCAGCGCCACTTTTTTAGGGCCGGGGGACACTGAAGCTTTCTTT.

This clonotype was seen a handful of times. The V call is TRBV12-3 or TRBV12-4, the J call TRBJ1-2, with TRBD1 as a possible D gene (5 bases). Between the trimmed V and J ends, which lost 1 base and 1 base, there was a span of 10 bases. The CDR3 extends over 15 amino acids. CDR3 DNA: TGTGCCAGCAGTTTAGTCCAGGGTAGTAACTATGGCTACACCTTC. This codes for CASSLVQGSNYGYTF.

There are many counts of this clonotype. The chain joins TRBV5-5 to TRBJ1-1; 7 positions match TRBD1. This CDR3 has 14 residues. Germline V gene sequence: CDR1 SGHKS, CDR2 YYEKEE (reference sequence). V lost 1 base to trimming and J lost 1 base; unmatched junction nucleotides: 1. CDR3 sequence: CASSLRTGNTEAFF. The CDR3 nucleotides read TGTGCCAGCAGCTTGCGGACAGGGAACACTGAAGCTTTCTTT.

The table lists this clonotype with a few counts. V is TRBV5-6 and J is TRBJ2-3, with TRBD2 matching over 10 bases. The CDR3 has 16 residues. CDR1 is SGHDT and CDR2 is YYEEEE in the germline V gene. V was clipped by 5 bases and J by 2 bases; unmatched bases: 8. As DNA, the CDR3 is TGTGCCAGCAGTGGCCCGGGACTAGCGATCACAGATACGCAGTATTTT. Protein sequence: CASSGPGLAITDTQYF.

This sequence joins TRBV20-1 and TRBJ1-1, with D perhaps matching TRBD1 (5 bases). The CDR3 is 12 amino acids. Germline V gene data show CDR1 as DFQATT and CDR2 as SNEGSKA (reference sequence). CDR3: CSATRVSTEAFF. For the CDR3, the DNA is TGCAGCGCGACCAGGGTATCCACTGAAGCTTTCTTT.

The J gene is TRBJ2-5, the V gene TRBV20-1; perhaps TRBD2 as D (5 bases). Trimming left V 3 bases short and J 2 bases short, with 13 bases between. CDR1 is DFQATT, CDR2 SNEGSKA, per germline (reference sequence). This CDR3 region has 14 residues. This chain's CDR3 is CSARRAPRQETQYF. The CDR3 DNA sequence: TGCAGTGCTAGGAGGGCTCCCAGGCAAGAGACCCAGTACTTC.

Only a few counts were recorded for this clonotype. This rearrangement joins TRBV6-2 or TRBV6-3 to TRBJ2-7; possibly TRBD1 for D (6 bases). The germline gives CDR1 MNHEY, CDR2 SVGEGT. The germline V and J ends were trimmed by 6 bases and 1 base, with 16 bases remaining between them. CDR3 length: 15 residues. In nucleotides, the CDR3 is TGTGCCAGCAGCCCCCCCAGGGGCCAATCCTACGAGCAGTACTTC. It translates to CASSPPRGQSYEQYF.

This clonotype was detected only a few times. The V and J genes are TRBV6-2 or TRBV6-3 and TRBJ2-7, with no clear D. V shed 6 bases and J shed 4 bases, with 19 bases lying between them. Germline assignment: CDR1 MNHEY and CDR2 SVGEGT. CDR3 length equals 15 residues. CDR3 sequence reads: CASSYPDRVSYEQYF. The CDR3 nucleotides are TGTGCCAGCAGCTACCCGGACCGGGTTAGTTACGAGCAGTACTTC.

This clonotype was found many times. The chain recombines TRBV5-1 with TRBJ2-1; perhaps TRBD2 as D (5 bases). V lost 4 bases and J 4 bases, leaving 15 bases between the germline ends. Germline lookup yields CDR1 SGHRS and CDR2 YFSETQ. This CDR3 is built from 15 residues. The CDR3 spells CASSPRLAAYNEQFF. Written as DNA, the CDR3 is TGCGCCAGCAGCCCCCGTCTAGCAGCTTACAATGAGCAGTTCTTC. Together with reference TRBV5-1 and TRBJ2-1, the CDR3 gives the full variable domain: KAGVTQTPRYLIKTRGQQVTLSCSPISGHRSVSWYQQTPGQGLQFLFEYFSETQRNKGNFPGRFSGRQFSNSRSEMNVSTLELGDSALYLCASSPRLAAYNEQFFGPGTRLTVL.

V is TRBV25-1 and J is TRBJ1-2; 7 positions match TRBD1. With 4 bases clipped from V and 7 bases from J, the junction kept 9 bases outside the gene matches. CDR3 size: 14 residues. Germline V gene data show CDR1 as MGHDK and CDR2 as SYGVNS. Here the CDR3 reads CASSATGYWAGYTF. The CDR3 DNA sequence: TGTGCCAGCAGTGCGACAGGGTACTGGGCTGGCTACACCTTC.

This clonotype was counted between two and nine times. The V gene is TRBV6-2 or TRBV6-3, the J gene TRBJ2-7; D is undetermined. Germline loops: CDR1 MNHEY, CDR2 SVGEGT. Trimming stripped 4 bases from V and 3 bases from J, with 7 bases between. This CDR3 comprises 12 residues. The CDR3 sequence is CASSSYYYEQYF. As DNA, the CDR3 is TGTGCCAGCAGTTCTTACTACTACGAGCAGTACTTC.

This clonotype has a handful of counts. The chain has TRBV7-2 and TRBJ2-7; 8 nucleotides match TRBD2. Germline CDR1 is SGHTA and CDR2 is FQGNSA. There are 15 residues in the CDR3. V shed 2 bases and J 4 bases; nucleotides not matched to a gene: 7. The CDR3 loop reads CASSLTPGGAYEQYF. In DNA, the CDR3 is TGTGCCAGCAGCTTAACTCCCGGGGGGGCGTACGAGCAGTACTTC.